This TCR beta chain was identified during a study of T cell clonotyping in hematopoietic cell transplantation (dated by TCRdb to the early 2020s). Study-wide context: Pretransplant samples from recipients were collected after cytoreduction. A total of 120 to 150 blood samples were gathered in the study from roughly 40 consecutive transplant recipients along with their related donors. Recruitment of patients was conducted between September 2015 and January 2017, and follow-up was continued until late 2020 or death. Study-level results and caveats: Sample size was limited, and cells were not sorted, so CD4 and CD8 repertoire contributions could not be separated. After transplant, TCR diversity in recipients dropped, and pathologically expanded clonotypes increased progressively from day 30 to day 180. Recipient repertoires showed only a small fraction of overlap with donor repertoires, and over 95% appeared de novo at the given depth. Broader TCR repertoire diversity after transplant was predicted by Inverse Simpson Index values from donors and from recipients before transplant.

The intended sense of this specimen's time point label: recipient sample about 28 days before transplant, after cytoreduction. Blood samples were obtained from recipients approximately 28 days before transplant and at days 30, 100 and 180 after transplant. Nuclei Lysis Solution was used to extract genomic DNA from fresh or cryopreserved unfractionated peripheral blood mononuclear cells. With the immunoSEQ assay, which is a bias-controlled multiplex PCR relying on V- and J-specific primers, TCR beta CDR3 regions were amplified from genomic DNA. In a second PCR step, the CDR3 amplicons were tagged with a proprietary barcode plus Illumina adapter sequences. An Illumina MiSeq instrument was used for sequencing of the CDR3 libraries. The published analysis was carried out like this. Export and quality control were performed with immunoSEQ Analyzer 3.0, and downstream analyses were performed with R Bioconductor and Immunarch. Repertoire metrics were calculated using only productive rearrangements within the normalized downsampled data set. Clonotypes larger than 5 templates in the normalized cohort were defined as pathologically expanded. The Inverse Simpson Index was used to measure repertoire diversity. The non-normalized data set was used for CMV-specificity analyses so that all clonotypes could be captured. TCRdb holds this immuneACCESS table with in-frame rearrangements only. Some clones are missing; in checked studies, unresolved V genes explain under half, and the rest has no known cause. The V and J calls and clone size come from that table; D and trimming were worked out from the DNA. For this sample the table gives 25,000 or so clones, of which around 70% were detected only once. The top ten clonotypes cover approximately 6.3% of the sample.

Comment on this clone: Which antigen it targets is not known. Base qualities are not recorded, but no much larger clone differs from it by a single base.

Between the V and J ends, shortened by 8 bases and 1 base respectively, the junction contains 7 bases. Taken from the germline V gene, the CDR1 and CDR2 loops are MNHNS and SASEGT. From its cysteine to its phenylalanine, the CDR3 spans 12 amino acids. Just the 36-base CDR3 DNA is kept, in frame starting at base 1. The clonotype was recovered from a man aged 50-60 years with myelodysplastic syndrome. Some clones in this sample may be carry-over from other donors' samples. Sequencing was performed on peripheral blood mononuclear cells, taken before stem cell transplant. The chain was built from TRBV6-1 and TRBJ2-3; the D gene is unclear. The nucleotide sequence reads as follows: TGTGCCAGCTTGGACGGCACAGATACGCAGTATTTT. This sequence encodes CASLDGTDTQYF.